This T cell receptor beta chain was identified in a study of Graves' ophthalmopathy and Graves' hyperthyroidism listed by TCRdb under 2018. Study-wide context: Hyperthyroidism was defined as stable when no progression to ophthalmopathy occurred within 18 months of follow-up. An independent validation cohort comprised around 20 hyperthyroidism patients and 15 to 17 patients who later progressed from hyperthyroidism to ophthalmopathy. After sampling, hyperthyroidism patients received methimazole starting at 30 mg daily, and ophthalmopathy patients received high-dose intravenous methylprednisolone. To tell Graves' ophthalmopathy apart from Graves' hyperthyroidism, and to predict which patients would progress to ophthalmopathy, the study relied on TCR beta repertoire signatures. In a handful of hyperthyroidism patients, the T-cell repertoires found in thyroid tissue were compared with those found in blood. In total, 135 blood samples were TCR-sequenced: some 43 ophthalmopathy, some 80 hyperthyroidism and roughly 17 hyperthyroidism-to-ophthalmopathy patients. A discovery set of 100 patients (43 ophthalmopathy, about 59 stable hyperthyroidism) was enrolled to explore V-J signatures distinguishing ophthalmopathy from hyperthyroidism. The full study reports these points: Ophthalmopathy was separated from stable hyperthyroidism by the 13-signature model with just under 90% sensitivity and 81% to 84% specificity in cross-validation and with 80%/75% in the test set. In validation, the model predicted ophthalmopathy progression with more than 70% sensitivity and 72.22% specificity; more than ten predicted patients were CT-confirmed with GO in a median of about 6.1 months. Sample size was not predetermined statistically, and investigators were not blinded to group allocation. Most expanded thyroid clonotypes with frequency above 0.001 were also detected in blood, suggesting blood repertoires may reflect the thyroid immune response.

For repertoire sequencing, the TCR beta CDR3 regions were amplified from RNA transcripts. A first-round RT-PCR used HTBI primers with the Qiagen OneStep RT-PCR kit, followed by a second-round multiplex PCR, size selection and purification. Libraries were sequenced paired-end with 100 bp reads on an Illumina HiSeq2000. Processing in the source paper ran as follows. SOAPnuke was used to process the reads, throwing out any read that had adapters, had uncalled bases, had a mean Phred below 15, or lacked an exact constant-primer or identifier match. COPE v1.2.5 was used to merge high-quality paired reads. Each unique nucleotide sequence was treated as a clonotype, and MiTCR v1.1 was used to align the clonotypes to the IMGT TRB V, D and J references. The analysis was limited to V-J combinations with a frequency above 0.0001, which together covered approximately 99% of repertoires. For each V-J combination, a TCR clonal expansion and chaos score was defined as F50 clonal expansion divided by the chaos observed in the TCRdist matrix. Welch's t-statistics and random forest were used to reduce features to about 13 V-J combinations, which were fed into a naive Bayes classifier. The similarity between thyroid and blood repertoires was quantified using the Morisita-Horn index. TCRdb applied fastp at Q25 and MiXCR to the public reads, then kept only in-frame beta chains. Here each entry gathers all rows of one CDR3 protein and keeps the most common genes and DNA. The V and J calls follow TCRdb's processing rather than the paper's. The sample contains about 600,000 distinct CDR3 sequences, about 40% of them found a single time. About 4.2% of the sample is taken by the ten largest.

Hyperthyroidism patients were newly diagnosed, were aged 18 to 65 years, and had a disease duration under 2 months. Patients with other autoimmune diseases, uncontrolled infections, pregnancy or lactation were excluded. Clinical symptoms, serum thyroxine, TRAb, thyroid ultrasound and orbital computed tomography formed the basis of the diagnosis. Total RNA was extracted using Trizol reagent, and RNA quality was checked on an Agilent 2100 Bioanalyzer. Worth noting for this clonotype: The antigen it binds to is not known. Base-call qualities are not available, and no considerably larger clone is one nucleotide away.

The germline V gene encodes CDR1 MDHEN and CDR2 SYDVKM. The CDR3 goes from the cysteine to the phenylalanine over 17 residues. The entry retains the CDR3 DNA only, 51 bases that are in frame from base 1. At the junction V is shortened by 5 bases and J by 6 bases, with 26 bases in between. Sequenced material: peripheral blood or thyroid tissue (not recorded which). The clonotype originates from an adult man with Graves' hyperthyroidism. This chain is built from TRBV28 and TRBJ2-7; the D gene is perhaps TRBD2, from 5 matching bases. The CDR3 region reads CASSVFLAGSLAGEQYF. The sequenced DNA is TGTGCCAGCAGTGTCTTCCTCGCCGGCAGTCTGGCGGGCGAGCAGTACTTC.